The 4 T cell receptor beta chains below were found in one sample sequenced in a study of blood T cell repertoires in COVID-19. The table came from immunoSEQ multiplex PCR; TCRdb's copy has only in-frame clones and leaves some out. Of 20,000 to 25,000 clones in the sample, around 90% were seen once. The sample consisted of peripheral blood. These receptors all come from a human donor in a cohort sampled during active COVID-19.

This chain links TRBV11-3 with TRBJ2-7; 7 nucleotides align to TRBD1. Germline CDR1 and CDR2: SGHNT and YENEEA. CDR3 length: 15 residues. Trimming removed 6 bases from V and 4 bases from J; junction bases left unmatched: 12. In nucleotides, the CDR3 is TGTGCCAGCAGTTATCGGACAGGACCTTCGTACGAGCAGTACTTC. This translates into CASSYRTGPSYEQYF.

The rearrangement uses TRBV5-1 and TRBJ1-2; 9 positions match TRBD1. V shed 0 bases, J shed 5 bases, and the junction held 5 bases outside the gene matches. Germline V gene sequence: CDR1 SGHRS, CDR2 YFSETQ. CDR3 length equals 15 residues. CDR3 DNA sequence: TGCGCCAGCAGCTTGGGTGGGACAGGGACGTATGGCTACACCTTC. It specifies CASSLGGTGTYGYTF. The full variable domain, its missing parts supplied by reference TRBV5-1 and TRBJ1-2, is KAGVTQTPRYLIKTRGQQVTLSCSPISGHRSVSWYQQTPGQGLQFLFEYFSETQRNKGNFPGRFSGRQFSNSRSEMNVSTLELGDSALYLCASSLGGTGTYGYTFGSGTRLTVV.

The chain has TRBV5-1 and TRBJ1-1; possible D gene TRBD1, 5 bases. The CDR3 totals 17 residues. Germline CDR1 and CDR2: SGHRS and YFSETQ. The ends were cut back, 4 bases at V and 0 bases at J, with 19 bases in the middle. CDR3 in amino acids: CASSIYPGVQMNTEAFF. The CDR3 DNA is TGCGCCAGCAGCATTTACCCGGGGGTACAAATGAACACTGAAGCTTTCTTT.

This chain joins TRBV6-5 and TRBJ2-7, with a possible D match to TRBD2 (5 bases). Trimming removed 7 bases at V and 1 base at J, with 11 bases between. CDR1 and CDR2 from the germline V gene are MNHEY and SVGAGI. The CDR3 spans 13 residues. For the CDR3, the DNA is TGTGCCAGCAAGGTGGGGAGATCCTACGAGCAGTACTTC. It translates to CASKVGRSYEQYF.